What follows are 21 T cell receptor beta chains derived from one specimen sequenced in a study of cytomegalovirus exposure and HLA in healthy donors. This PCR relied on a set of 60 Vbeta primers and 13 Jbeta primers. The data were produced by immunoSEQ multiplex PCR, yet TCRdb's version contains in-frame clones alone and is incomplete. The profile shows about 94,000 clones, roughly four fifths of them singletons. Sequences were obtained from PBMCs. Receptors originate from a human donor in good health.

Points on this clone: The sample contains more than one DNA sequence encoding this CDR3. The rearrangement links TRBV5-4 to TRBJ2-7; D may be TRBD1 (5 bases). This CDR3 comprises 12 residues. Germline V gives CDR1 SGHNT, CDR2 YYREEE (reference sequence). V gave up 1 base and J gave up 3 bases, with 5 bases separating them. In nucleotides, the CDR3 is TGTGCCAGCAGCTTGCAGGGCTACGAGCAGTACTTC. This sequence encodes CASSLQGYEQYF. The entire variable domain, with the rest obtained from reference TRBV5-4 and TRBJ2-7, is as follows: ETGVTQSPTHLIKTRGQQVTLRCSSQSGHNTVSWYQQALGQGPQFIFQYYREEENGRGNFPPRFSGLQFPNYSSELNVNALELDDSALYLCASSLQGYEQYFGPGTRLTVT.

J is TRBJ2-1 and V is TRBV7-2; 7 bases are shared with TRBD1. This CDR3 has 15 residues. V lost 1 base and J lost 5; bases outside the gene matches: 5. Germline CDR1 is SGHTA and CDR2 is FQGNSA. The CDR3 sequence is CASSLVQGLDNEQFF. Here the CDR3 DNA reads TGTGCCAGCAGCTTAGTACAGGGGCTCGACAATGAGCAGTTCTTC.

This chain connects TRBV5-5 to TRBJ2-5, with a possible D match to TRBD1 (6 bases). Germline V CDR1 and CDR2: SGHKS, YYEKEE (reference sequence). The CDR3 contains 13 residues. V dropped 0 bases and J dropped 10 bases, with 13 bases sitting between them. CDR3 region: CASSLDIQGSQYF. In DNA, the CDR3 is TGTGCCAGCAGCTTGGACATACAGGGTAGCCAGTACTTC.

V gene TRBV15 combines with J gene TRBJ2-3, with TRBD2 matching over 7 bases. The CDR3 covers 14 residues. V shed 5 bases and J 1 base; nucleotides not matched to a gene: 3. The germline V gene has CDR1 LNHNV and CDR2 YYDKDF (reference sequence). Here the CDR3 reads CATSGSGGTDTQYF. The CDR3 coding sequence is TGTGCCACCAGCGGGAGCGGGGGCACAGATACGCAGTATTTT.

This chain joins TRBV5-4 and TRBJ2-3; 10 bases are a match to TRBD2. The CDR3 covers 16 residues. Germline CDR1 reads SGHNT; CDR2 reads YYREEE (reference sequence). With 1 base clipped from V and 6 bases from J, the junction kept 8 bases outside the gene matches. DNA for the CDR3: TGTGCCAGCAGCTTGATGCTAGCGGGAGTACCGGATACGCAGTATTTT. It translates to CASSLMLAGVPDTQYF.

The chain couples TRBV9 to TRBJ1-5, with a weak D call TRBD1 (5 bases). CDR3 length: 14 residues. The V and J ends lost 2 bases and 7 bases respectively, with 13 bases between them. Germline values: CDR1 SGDLS, CDR2 YYNGEE. The CDR3, as DNA: TGTGCCAGCAGCGTGGGAGGGGCAGGGCAGCCCCAGCATTTT. This encodes CASSVGGAGQPQHF.

This clone showed up just once. J is TRBJ1-5 and V is TRBV7-2; D gene ambiguous. V was trimmed by 3 bases and J by 0 bases, leaving 9 bases between them. CDR3 size: 15 residues. The germline V gene encodes CDR1 SGHTA and CDR2 FQGNSA. The CDR3: CASSFAGNSNQPQHF. In DNA, the CDR3 is TGTGCCAGCAGCTTCGCAGGTAATAGCAATCAGCCCCAGCATTTT. Combining the CDR3 with reference TRBV7-2 and TRBJ1-5 gives the whole variable domain GAGVSQSPSNKVTEKGKDVELRCDPISGHTALYWYRQSLGQGLEFLIYFQGNSAPDKSGLPSDRFSAERTGGSVSTLTIQRTQQEDSAVYLCASSFAGNSNQPQHFGDGTRLSIL.

CDR3 amino acids: CASSPGLALRHEQFF. In DNA form, the CDR3 reads TGTGCCAGCAGTCCGGGACTAGCTCTGAGGCATGAGCAGTTCTTC. V usage is TRBV6-5 and J usage is TRBJ2-1, with 9 positions matching TRBD2. The trim removed 5 bases at V and 8 bases at J, leaving 10 bases unmatched. Germline CDR1 and CDR2: MNHEY and SVGAGI. The CDR3 totals 15 residues.

This chain joins TRBV7-9 and TRBJ1-2; 10 positions match TRBD1. Germline CDR1 SEHNR, CDR2 FQNEAQ (reference sequence). V lost 6 bases to trimming and J lost 4 bases; unmatched junction nucleotides: 5. The length of the CDR3 is 14 residues. DNA of the CDR3: TGTGCCAGCAGTCCCGGGACAGGGGTCTATGGCTACACCTTC. It codes for CASSPGTGVYGYTF.

The chain is built from TRBV27 and TRBJ2-7, with TRBD1 matching 8 bases. Germline values: CDR1 MNHEY, CDR2 SMNVEV (reference sequence). This CDR3 is built from 11 residues. V was pared by 8 bases and J by 9 bases, with 6 bases of the junction left unmatched. The CDR3 DNA sequence: TGTGCCAGCGGCACCACAGGGGGGCAGTACTTC. It yields the protein CASGTTGGQYF.

The chain couples TRBV28 to TRBJ1-1; unclear D gene. Trimming shortened V by 1 base and J by 0 bases, and 15 bases separated the two germline ends. The CDR3 has 17 residues. Germline V gene data show CDR1 as MDHEN and CDR2 as SYDVKM. The CDR3, as DNA: TGTGCCAGCAGTTTATACGGTCTGGGTCAGGTGAACACTGAAGCTTTCTTT. Protein product: CASSLYGLGQVNTEAFF.

CDR3 amino acids: CASSLARASSNEQFF. In DNA form, the CDR3 reads TGTGCCAGCAGCTTAGCGCGGGCTAGTTCCAATGAGCAGTTCTTC. The gene calls are TRBV7-6 and TRBJ2-1; TRBD2 is a possible D gene (5 bases). Germline V gene sequence: CDR1 SGHVS, CDR2 FNYEAQ. V was pared by 0 bases and J by 6 bases, with 12 bases between. The CDR3 contains 15 residues.

CDR3 region: CASSTTGVAYEQYF. DNA of the CDR3: TGTGCCAGCAGCACGACAGGGGTCGCCTACGAGCAGTACTTC. This chain joins TRBV6-5 and TRBJ2-7, with TRBD1 identical over 8 bases. V lost 6 bases to trimming and J lost 2 bases; unmatched junction nucleotides: 6. Germline lookup yields CDR1 MNHEY and CDR2 SVGAGI. CDR3 length equals 14 residues.

The V gene is TRBV28, the J gene TRBJ2-1; a possible D gene is TRBD2 (6 bases). Germline values: CDR1 MDHEN, CDR2 SYDVKM. V dropped 6 bases and J dropped 3 bases, with 18 bases sitting between them. CDR3 size: 16 residues. CDR3 DNA: TGTGCCAGCAGGGAGATGGAGGGAATCGGCTACAATGAGCAGTTCTTC. Amino acid sequence: CASREMEGIGYNEQFF.

This rearrangement joins TRBV28 to TRBJ1-5; 7 nucleotides agree with TRBD1. The V gene's germline CDR1 is MDHEN and CDR2 SYDVKM. J gave up 6 bases and V 2 bases, and 7 bases lay outside the gene matches. The CDR3 consists of 15 residues. CDR3 amino acids: CASSLLDRDGQPQHF. The CDR3 coding sequence is TGTGCCAGCAGTTTACTCGACAGGGATGGTCAGCCCCAGCATTTT.

The chain couples TRBV19 to TRBJ1-1, with 8 bases lining up with TRBD1. The CDR3 length is 15 residues. Germline V gene lookup returns CDR1 LNHDA and CDR2 SQIVND (reference sequence). V was clipped by 6 bases and J by 2 bases; unmatched bases: 8. The CDR3 sequence: CASSLASGGNTEAFF. The CDR3 bases are TGTGCCAGTAGCCTCGCTTCAGGGGGCAACACTGAAGCTTTCTTT. The full variable domain, its missing parts supplied by reference TRBV19 and TRBJ1-1, is DGGITQSPKYLFRKEGQNVTLSCEQNLNHDAMYWYRQDPGQGLRLIYYSQIVNDFQKGDIAEGYSVSREKKESFPLTVTSAQKNPTAFYLCASSLASGGNTEAFFGQGTRLTVV.

The chain uses TRBV5-4 and TRBJ1-4, with D possibly TRBD1 on 5 matching bases. Trimming removed 3 bases from V and 7 bases from J, with 13 bases in between. The germline CDR1 and CDR2 sequences are SGHNT and YYREEE (reference sequence). The CDR3 runs 14 residues. The CDR3 region is CASSYNRQPEKLFF. The CDR3, as DNA: TGTGCCAGCAGCTACAACAGACAGCCTGAAAAACTGTTTTTT.

The V and J genes are TRBV10-3 and TRBJ2-3; weak D call: TRBD2 (5 bases). Trimming shortened V by 6 bases and J by 5 bases, and 15 bases separated the two germline ends. Germline lookup yields CDR1 ENHRY and CDR2 SYGVKD. This CDR3 has 14 amino acids. This CDR3 reads CAISDGNLIDTQYF. The CDR3 DNA is TGTGCCATCAGCGACGGGAACCTCATAGATACGCAGTATTTT.

In this sample, this clone turned up a few times. The V gene is TRBV6-1, the J gene TRBJ1-2; D is possibly TRBD1 (6 bases). This CDR3 contains 15 residues. Trimming took off 0 bases at V and 2 bases at J, with 10 bases between the two ends. Germline V CDR1 and CDR2: MNHNS, SASEGT. CDR3 protein: CASSEATGPNYGYTF. In nucleotides, the CDR3 is TGTGCCAGCAGTGAAGCGACAGGACCCAACTATGGCTACACCTTC.

CDR3 DNA: TGTGCCAGCAGCTCGTACAGGGTTGTCGGAGGCTACACCTTC. Protein: CASSSYRVVGGYTF. The V gene is TRBV7-2, the J gene TRBJ1-2, with D possibly TRBD1 on 6 matching bases. Germline V gene sequence: CDR1 SGHTA, CDR2 FQGNSA. The length of the CDR3 is 14 residues. Trimming pared 4 bases from V and 8 bases from J, leaving 17 bases between.

This chain joins TRBV6-6 and TRBJ1-1; tentative D call: TRBD1 (6 bases). In germline, CDR1 is MNHNY, CDR2 SVGAGI (reference sequence). The CDR3 extends over 13 amino acids. V was clipped by 6 bases and J by 6 bases, with 14 bases between them. The CDR3 region has the DNA TGTGCCAGCAGGCTACAGGGTTGGGCTGAAGCTTTCTTT. It specifies CASRLQGWAEAFF.